This record concerns one T cell receptor beta chain sequence. Its antigen is as yet unknown. This CDR3 spans 17 amino acids. The J segment lost 2 bases and the V segment lost 0 bases, leaving 10 bases of the junction unmatched. CDR1 and CDR2 (germline): SGDLS, YYNGEE. TCRdb re-called the reads through MiXCR, storing one row per CDR3 protein. There are 800,000 to 950,000 distinct CDR3 sequences in the sample; less than 35% occur only once, and over 10% lies in the top ten. The data originate from a study of T cell repertoires in cytomegalovirus infection. As for the study in general: Researchers turned to recently identified HLA-C-restricted CMV epitopes as well as well-studied HLA-B-restricted ones. Both CMV infection and a matching HLA type were indicated by public TCR beta signatures.

General observations from the study: Identification of carriers of CMV plus the relevant HLA was performed using cumulative public TCR beta family frequency. HLA-C-restricted CMV-specific TCR beta clonotypes were dominant in the ex vivo response.

This sequence originates from a human donor in good health (CMV status not recorded). Some clones in this sample may be carry-over from other donors' samples. Sequenced material: cultured CD8+ T cells from PBMCs, taken from culture after CMV antigen stimulation. The chain has TRBV9 and TRBJ1-1; 7 bases align to TRBD1. The CDR3 loop is CASSVDPKWTGNTEAFF. In DNA, the CDR3 is TGTGCCAGCAGCGTAGATCCCAAATGGACAGGAAACACTGAAGCTTTCTTT.